This TCR beta chain was captured in a study of STAT5B mutations in CD4+ large granular lymphocyte leukemia (dated by TCRdb to about 2022). Study-level background: Among the healthy controls, the CDR3 'QG' motif was associated with a particular HLA allele. The TCRbeta repertoires of CD4+ T-cell large granular lymphocyte leukemia patients were compared with the TCRbeta repertoires of healthy blood donors. Flow cytometry performed on FACSCanto II or FACSVerse showed that the purified fractions had more than 95% purity among lymphocytes.

Healthy controls were some 34 blood donors whose buffy coats came from the Finnish Red Cross blood service. All TCR-sequenced material derived from peripheral blood: patient blood samples and healthy donor buffy coats. Ficoll-Hypaque gradient centrifugation was used to isolate peripheral blood mononuclear cells. CD4+ cells were magnetically purified from the buffy coats of healthy controls. The Gentra Puregene Cell and Tissue kit was used to extract genomic DNA, and a Qubit 2.0 fluorometer was used to measure the amount of genomic DNA. TCRbeta rearrangements were sequenced from genomic DNA using the immunoSEQ assay at survey resolution. The study's processing was this. In the TCR sequencing data, the smallest productive clonotype frequency that could be detected was 2.59 x 10-5. Analyses included only productive TCRbeta rearrangements, meaning complete and in-frame sequences. The clonality of each sample was calculated as Simpson clonality in the immunoSEQ Analyzer version 3.0. Clones were categorized by frequency as very rare, small, medium, large (1-20%) or hyperexpanded (>20%). Generation probabilities were estimated with OLGA 1.2.3, V-gene circos plots were made with VDJtools, specificities were looked up in VDJdb, and CDR3 motifs were identified with GLIPH. TCRdb re-hosts the immuneACCESS table, in-frame sequences only. Its copies lack some clones; in the studies checked, an unresolved V gene accounts for under half of them, and the cause for the rest is not known. V, J and clone size were drawn from that table, and D and trimming were deduced from the DNA. For this sample the table gives about 32,000 clones, of which about 82% were detected only once. The top ten constitute about 4.6% of the sample.

Measured from the cysteine to the phenylalanine, the CDR3 is 14 residues long. Solely the CDR3 DNA is kept, with 42 bases framed from the first base. CDR1 and CDR2, per the germline V gene, are MDHEN and SYDVKM. The junction shows trimming of 2 bases on V and 2 bases on J, plus 9 bases between the germline ends. About this clone itself: The antigen it recognizes is unknown. Qualities for individual bases were not recorded, and no much larger clone is one base off.

Overall results and qualifications from the work: Compared with healthy CD4+ repertoires, CD4-sorted patient repertoires appeared more clonal, and this difference remained even after the putative leukemic clones were removed. Data were not HLA-matched; higher clonality in CD4+ versus CD8+ T-LGLL could reflect the relatively small sample size. The main leukemic clonotypes were found to be private to each patient, although 25% of the main leukemic clonotypes were detected at low frequency in the non-leukemic repertoires of other patients. Enrichment of TRBV06-family usage was observed among the top patient clones (8/27) relative to healthy controls (2/35).

Sequencing input: CD4+ T cells from blood buffy coats. In this chain, TRBV28 is recombined with TRBJ1-2, and possibly TRBD1, on 6 matching bases. The TCR comes from a human donor in good health. The CDR3 reads as follows: CASSLADRNYGYTF. The bases are TGTGCCAGCAGTTTAGCGGACAGAAACTATGGCTACACCTTC.